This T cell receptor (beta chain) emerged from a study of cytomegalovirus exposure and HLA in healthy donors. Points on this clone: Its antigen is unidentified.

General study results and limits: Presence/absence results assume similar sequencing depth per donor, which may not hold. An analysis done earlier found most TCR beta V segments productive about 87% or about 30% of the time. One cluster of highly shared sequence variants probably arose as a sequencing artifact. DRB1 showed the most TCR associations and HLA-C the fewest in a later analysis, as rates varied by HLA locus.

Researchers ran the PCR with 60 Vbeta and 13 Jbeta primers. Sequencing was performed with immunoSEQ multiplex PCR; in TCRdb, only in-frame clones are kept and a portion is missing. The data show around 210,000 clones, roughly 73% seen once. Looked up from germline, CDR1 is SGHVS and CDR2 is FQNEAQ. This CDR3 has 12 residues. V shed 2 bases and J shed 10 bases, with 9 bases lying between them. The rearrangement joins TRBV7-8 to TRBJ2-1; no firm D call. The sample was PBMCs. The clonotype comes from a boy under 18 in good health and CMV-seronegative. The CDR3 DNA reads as TGTGCCAGCAGCTTACGAGTTCGGGAGCAGTTCTTC. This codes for CASSLRVREQFF.